Sequencing of this TCR beta chain was carried out in a study of beta chain features in type 1 diabetes. At the level of the study: Patients did not differ from healthy donors in age, gender or cell yield.

Every isolated RNA sample was fully reverse transcribed, so sequencing captured expressed TCRB transcripts. Clones were read by immunoSEQ multiplex PCR, and TCRdb kept only the in-frame ones, dropping some. The sample lists under 900,000 clones; 17% were seen once. The length of the CDR3 is 11 residues. Germline V lookup: CDR1 SNHLY, CDR2 FYNNEI. V was trimmed by 8 bases and J by 4 bases, leaving 5 bases between them. Averaging approximately 0.11 L, one heparinised blood draw was given by each donor. The source is a woman younger than 35 in good health. The sample consisted of naive CD4+ T cells from blood. The V call is TRBV2, the J call TRBJ1-4; D remains ambiguous. CDR3 in DNA: TGTGCCAGCGGAGATAATGAAAAACTGTTTTTT. This sequence encodes CASGDNEKLFF.